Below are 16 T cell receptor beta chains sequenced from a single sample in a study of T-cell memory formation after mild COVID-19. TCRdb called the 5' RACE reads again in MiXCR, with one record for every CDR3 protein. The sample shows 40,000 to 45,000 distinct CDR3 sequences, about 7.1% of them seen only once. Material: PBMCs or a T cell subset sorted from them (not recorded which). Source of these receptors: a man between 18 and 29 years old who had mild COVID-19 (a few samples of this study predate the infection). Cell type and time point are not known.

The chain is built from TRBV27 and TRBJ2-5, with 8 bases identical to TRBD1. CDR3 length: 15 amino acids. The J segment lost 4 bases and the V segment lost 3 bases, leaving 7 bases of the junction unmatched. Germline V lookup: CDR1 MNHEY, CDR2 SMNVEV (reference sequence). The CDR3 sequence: CASSLNRGWGETQYF. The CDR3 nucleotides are TGTGCCAGCAGTTTGAACAGGGGGTGGGGAGAGACCCAGTACTTC.

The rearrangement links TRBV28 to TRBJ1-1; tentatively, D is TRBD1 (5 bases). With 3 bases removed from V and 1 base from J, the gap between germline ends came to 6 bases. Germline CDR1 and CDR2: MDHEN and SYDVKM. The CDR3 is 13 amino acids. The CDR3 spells CASSFGGNTEAFF. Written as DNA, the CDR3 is TGTGCCAGCAGTTTTGGGGGGAACACTGAAGCTTTCTTT.

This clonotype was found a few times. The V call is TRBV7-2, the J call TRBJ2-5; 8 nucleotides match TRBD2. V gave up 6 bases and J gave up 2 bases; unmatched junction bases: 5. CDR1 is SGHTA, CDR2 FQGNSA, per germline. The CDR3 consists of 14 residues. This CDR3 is CASSRPGGQETQYF. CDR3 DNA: TGTGCCAGCAGTCGTCCGGGGGGGCAAGAGACCCAGTACTTC.

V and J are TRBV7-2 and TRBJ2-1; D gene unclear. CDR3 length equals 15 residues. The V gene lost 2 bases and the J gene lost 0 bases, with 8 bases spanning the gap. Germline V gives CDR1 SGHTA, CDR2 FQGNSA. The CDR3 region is CASSLSSSSYNEQFF. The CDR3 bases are TGTGCCAGCAGCTTAAGTTCTAGCTCCTACAATGAGCAGTTCTTC.

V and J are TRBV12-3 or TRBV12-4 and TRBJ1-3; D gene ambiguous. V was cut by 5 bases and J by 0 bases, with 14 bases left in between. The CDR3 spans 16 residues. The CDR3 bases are TGTGCCAGCAGTGAGTTTGACATCAGCTCTGGAAACACCATATATTTT. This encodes CASSEFDISSGNTIYF.

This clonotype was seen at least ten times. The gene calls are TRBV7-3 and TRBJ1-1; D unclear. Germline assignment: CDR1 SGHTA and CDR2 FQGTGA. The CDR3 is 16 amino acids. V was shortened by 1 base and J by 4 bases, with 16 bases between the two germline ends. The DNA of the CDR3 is TGTGCCAGCAGCTTAAATGCCGCGAAAATGGGCACTGAAGCTTTCTTT. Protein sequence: CASSLNAAKMGTEAFF.

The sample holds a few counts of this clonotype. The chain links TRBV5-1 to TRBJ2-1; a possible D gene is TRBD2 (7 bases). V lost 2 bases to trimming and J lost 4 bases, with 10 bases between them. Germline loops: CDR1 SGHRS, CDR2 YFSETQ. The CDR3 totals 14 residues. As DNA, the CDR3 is TGCGCCAGCAGCTTAAGCGGGACATACAATGAGCAGTTCTTC. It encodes CASSLSGTYNEQFF.

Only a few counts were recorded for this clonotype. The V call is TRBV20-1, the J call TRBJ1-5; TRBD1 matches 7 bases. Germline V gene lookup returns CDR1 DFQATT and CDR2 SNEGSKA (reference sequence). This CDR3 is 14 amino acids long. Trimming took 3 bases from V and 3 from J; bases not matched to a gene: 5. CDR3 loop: CSARSRGFNQPQHF. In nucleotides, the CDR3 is TGCAGTGCTAGGTCCAGGGGGTTCAATCAGCCCCAGCATTTT.

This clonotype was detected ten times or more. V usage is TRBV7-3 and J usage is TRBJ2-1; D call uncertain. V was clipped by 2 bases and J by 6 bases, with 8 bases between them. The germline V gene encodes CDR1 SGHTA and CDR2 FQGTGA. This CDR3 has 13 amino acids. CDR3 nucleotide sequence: TGTGCCAGCAGCTTAGGCCAGGTCAATGAGCAGTTCTTC. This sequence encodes CASSLGQVNEQFF.

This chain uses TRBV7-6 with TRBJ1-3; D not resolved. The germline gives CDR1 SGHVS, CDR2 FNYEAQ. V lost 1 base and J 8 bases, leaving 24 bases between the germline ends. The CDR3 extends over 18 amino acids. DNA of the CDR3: TGTGCCAGCAGCTTAGAAGCCGTGGGAGCCCAAGGCCTGGACACCATATATTTT. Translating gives CASSLEAVGAQGLDTIYF.

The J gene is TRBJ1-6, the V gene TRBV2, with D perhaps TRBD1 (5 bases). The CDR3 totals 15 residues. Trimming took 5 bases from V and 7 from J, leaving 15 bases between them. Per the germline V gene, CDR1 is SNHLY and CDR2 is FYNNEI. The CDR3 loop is CASSKSGAGNSPLHF. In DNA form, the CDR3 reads TGTGCCAGCAGTAAATCTGGGGCGGGAAATTCACCCCTCCACTTT.

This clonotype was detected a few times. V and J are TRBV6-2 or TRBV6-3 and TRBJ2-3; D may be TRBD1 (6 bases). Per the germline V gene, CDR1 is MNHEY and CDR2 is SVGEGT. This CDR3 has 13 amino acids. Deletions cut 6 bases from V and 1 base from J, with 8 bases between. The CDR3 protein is CASRAGGTDTQYF. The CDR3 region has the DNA TGTGCCAGCAGAGCAGGGGGCACAGATACGCAGTATTTT.

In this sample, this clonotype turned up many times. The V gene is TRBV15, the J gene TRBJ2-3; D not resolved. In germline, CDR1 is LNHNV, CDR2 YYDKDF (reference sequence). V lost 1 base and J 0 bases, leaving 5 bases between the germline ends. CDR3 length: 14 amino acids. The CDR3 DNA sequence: TGTGCCACCAGCAGAGTAACTAGCACAGATACGCAGTATTTT. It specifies CATSRVTSTDTQYF.

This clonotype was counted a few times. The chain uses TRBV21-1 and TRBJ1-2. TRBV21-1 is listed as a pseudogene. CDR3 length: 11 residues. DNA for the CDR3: TGTGCCAGCAGCGAAATAAATGGCTACACCTTC. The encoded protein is CASSEINGYTF.

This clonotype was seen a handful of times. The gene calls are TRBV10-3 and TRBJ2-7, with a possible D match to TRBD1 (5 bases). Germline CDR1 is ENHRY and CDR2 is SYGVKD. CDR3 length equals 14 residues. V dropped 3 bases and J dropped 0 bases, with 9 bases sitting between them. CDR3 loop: CAISEDRNSYEQYF. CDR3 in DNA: TGTGCCATCAGTGAAGACAGAAACTCCTACGAGCAGTACTTC.

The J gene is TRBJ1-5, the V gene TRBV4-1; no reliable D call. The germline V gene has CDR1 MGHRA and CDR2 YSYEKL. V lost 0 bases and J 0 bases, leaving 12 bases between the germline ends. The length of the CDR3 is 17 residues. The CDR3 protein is CASSQDGTGYSNQPQHF. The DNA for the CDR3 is TGCGCCAGCAGCCAAGATGGCACCGGGTATAGCAATCAGCCCCAGCATTTT.